This is a list of T cell receptor beta chains from one sample in a study of blood T cell repertoires in COVID-19. Sequenced by immunoSEQ multiplex PCR; TCRdb stores in-frame clones only, minus some. The table includes about 170,000 clones, 60% to 85% detected once. Sample: peripheral blood. The receptors were sampled from a man aged 60-69 years with acute or convalescent COVID-19. The CDR3 runs from the conserved cysteine through the conserved F or W. The D gene is left open where the match is weak. The size of a clone is reported for some rows only, either as once, few or many, or as a class for expanded clones.

len	abundance	v_gene	d_gene	j_gene	CDR3aa	CDR3nt
17	few	TRBV19	TRBD2	TRBJ2-2	CASSLRPPGEGTGELFF	TGTGCCAGTAGTCTACGCCCCCCCGGGGAGGGCACCGGGGAGCTGTTTTTT
14	-	TRBV30	TRBD1	TRBJ1-1	CAWSVDRGATEAFF	TGTGCCTGGAGTGTTGACAGGGGAGCCACTGAAGCTTTCTTT
13	-	TRBV7-9	-	TRBJ2-7	CASSLGGGYEQYF	TGTGCCAGCAGCTTAGGAGGGGGTTACGAGCAGTACTTC
13	-	TRBV19	-	TRBJ1-6	CASREIENSPLHF	TGTGCCAGTAGAGAAATAGAGAATTCACCCCTCCACTTT
17	once	TRBV28	-	TRBJ2-6	CASSLWAGKAGANVLTF	TGTGCCAGCAGTTTATGGGCGGGGAAGGCTGGGGCCAACGTCCTGACTTTC
15	-	TRBV9	TRBD2	TRBJ2-1	CASSAPGSGGNEQFF	TGTGCCAGCAGCGCCCCGGGTAGCGGGGGGAATGAGCAGTTCTTC
12	-	TRBV19	-	TRBJ1-2	CASRSGLGDYTF	TGTGCCAGTCGGTCGGGACTTGGGGACTACACCTTC
18	-	TRBV5-5	-	TRBJ1-6	CASSLAPIPSSYNSPLHF	TGTGCCAGCAGCTTGGCCCCCATTCCGAGCTCCTATAATTCACCCCTCCACTTT
15	-	TRBV7-2	TRBD1	TRBJ1-4	CASRLTGVWNEKLFF	TGTGCCAGCAGACTTACAGGGGTTTGGAATGAAAAACTGTTTTTT
14	-	TRBV6-5	TRBD2	TRBJ2-1	CAEGGLADGYEQFF	TGTGCCGAGGGAGGGCTAGCGGACGGGTATGAGCAGTTCTTC
13	once	TRBV6-5	-	TRBJ2-2	CASSYFSAGELFF	TGTGCCAGCAGTTACTTTTCCGCCGGGGAGCTGTTTTTT
14	-	TRBV5-1	TRBD1	TRBJ1-1	CASSYQGGKAEAFF	TGCGCCAGCAGCTACCAGGGGGGAAAGGCTGAAGCTTTCTTT
15	-	TRBV5-1	-	TRBJ2-5	CASRGTTGYQETQYF	TGCGCCAGCAGAGGAACTACAGGGTACCAAGAGACCCAGTACTTC
13	-	TRBV10-3	-	TRBJ1-5	CAISASGDQPQHF	TGTGCCATCAGTGCCTCAGGGGACCAGCCCCAGCATTTT
13	-	TRBV6-5	-	TRBJ1-3	CASSTRQENTIYF	TGTGCCAGCAGTACCCGACAGGAAAACACCATATATTTT
14	-	TRBV14	-	TRBJ1-5	CASSRLGGNQPQHF	TGTGCCAGCAGCCGGTTGGGCGGCAATCAGCCCCAGCATTTT
16	-	TRBV4-1	-	TRBJ2-7	CASSHPVRDKGKEQYF	TGCGCCAGCAGCCATCCGGTCCGGGACAAGGGTAAGGAGCAGTACTTC
14	-	TRBV5-4	-	TRBJ2-7	CASSFGQAGSEQYF	TGTGCCAGCAGCTTCGGTCAGGCGGGCTCCGAGCAGTACTTC
13	-	TRBV5-4	TRBD1	TRBJ1-2	CASSPGGDYGYTF	TGTGCCAGCAGCCCAGGGGGCGACTATGGCTACACCTTC
15	once	TRBV5-4	-	TRBJ1-1	CASSSDRLMNTEAFF	TGTGCCAGCAGCTCGGACAGACTCATGAACACTGAAGCTTTCTTT
14	-	TRBV11-3	TRBD1	TRBJ2-5	CASSQGTAQETQYF	TGTGCCAGCAGCCAGGGGACAGCCCAAGAGACCCAGTACTTC
13	-	TRBV27	-	TRBJ1-1	CASSMWSSTEAFF	TGTGCCAGCAGTATGTGGAGCAGCACTGAAGCTTTCTTT
15	-	TRBV6-2/TRBV6-3	TRBD1	TRBJ2-1	CASSNGQVPYNEQFF	TGTGCCAGCAGTAACGGACAGGTCCCTTACAATGAGCAGTTCTTC
15	-	TRBV7-6	-	TRBJ2-5	CASSLGTGLRETQYF	TGTGCCAGCAGCTTAGGTACGGGACTGCGGGAGACCCAGTACTTC
16	-	TRBV7-3	TRBD2	TRBJ2-7	CASSPTGTSGTGEQYF	TGTGCCAGCAGCCCCACCGGGACTAGCGGGACGGGCGAGCAGTACTTC
16	-	TRBV2	-	TRBJ2-4	CASSERGGGQVGIQYF	TGTGCCAGCAGTGAAAGGGGAGGGGGACAAGTTGGCATTCAGTACTTC
14	-	TRBV6-1	-	TRBJ2-7	CASSESLSSYEQYF	TGTGCCAGCAGTGAATCGCTGAGCTCCTACGAGCAGTACTTC
15	-	TRBV5-1	TRBD1	TRBJ2-1	CASSPEADRGYEQFF	TGCGCCAGCAGCCCCGAAGCGGACAGGGGCTATGAGCAGTTCTTC
15	-	TRBV19	TRBD2	TRBJ2-7	CASSISGLAIYEQYF	TGTGCCAGTAGTATTAGCGGACTAGCGATCTACGAGCAGTACTTC
12	few	TRBV29-1	-	TRBJ1-1	CSGQRGGTEAFF	TGCAGCGGTCAGAGGGGGGGCACTGAAGCTTTCTTT
13	-	TRBV9	-	TRBJ2-1	CASSPRTSLEQFF	TGTGCCAGCAGCCCCAGGACTTCTCTTGAGCAGTTCTTC
17	once	TRBV19	TRBD2	TRBJ2-3	CASSTSGGGWGTDTQYF	TGTGCCAGTAGTACCTCCGGGGGGGGCTGGGGCACAGATACGCAGTATTTT
13	-	TRBV4-1	-	TRBJ1-1	CASSQGGYTEAFF	TGCGCCAGCAGCCAGGGGGGGTACACTGAAGCTTTCTTT
14	-	TRBV6-5	TRBD1	TRBJ2-7	CASSLDRGLYEQYF	TGTGCCAGCAGTCTGGACAGGGGGCTCTACGAGCAGTACTTC
14	-	TRBV7-6	-	TRBJ2-7	CASSLVMSGDEQYF	TGTGCCAGCAGCTTAGTTATGTCCGGAGACGAGCAGTACTTC
17	few	TRBV5-1	TRBD1	TRBJ2-7	CASSPYAGTGGRNEQYF	TGCGCCAGCAGCCCTTACGCCGGGACAGGGGGAAGGAACGAGCAGTACTTC
15	-	TRBV19	-	TRBJ2-6	CASSIAGAGANVLTF	TGTGCCAGTAGTATAGCAGGGGCTGGGGCCAACGTCCTGACTTTC